The clone carrying this TCR beta chain was detected a few times. Antigen: not known. Indicated time point: patch test 3, about 24 weeks after DPC sensitization. Regarding treatment: therapeutic diphenylcyclopropenone sensitization with weekly scalp DPC. These data are taken from a study of human T cells and chemical hapten exposure. Looking at the study overall: Slight differences in pooled library volume were the main source of varying TCR yields across samples.

Regarding the study as a whole: Every donor had alopecia, and their immune response may therefore differ from healthy people's. Versus controls, significantly more large CDR3 similarity clusters arose from expanded TCRs. Among TCRs, those above 1 in 1000 frequency were unaffected by DPC sensitization.

TCRdb itself ran the RACE reads through MiXCR, one entry per CDR3 protein. The sample yields some 170,000 distinct CDR3 sequences, around 30% seen once. Germline CDR1 SGDLS, CDR2 YYNGEE. Trimming shortened V by 0 bases and J by 3 bases, and 21 bases separated the two germline ends. CDR3 length: 18 amino acids. This specimen consisted of whole blood, obtained in connection with sensitization to the hapten diphenylcyclopropenone (DPC). The clonotype originates from a woman younger than 35 with alopecia areata. Some clones in this sample may be carry-over from other donors' samples. The gene calls are TRBV9 and TRBJ1-1, with a tentative D call TRBD1 (5 bases). For the CDR3, the DNA is TGTGCCAGCAGCGTAGGAGGCGGGGCAGGGTTTTCGGACACTGAAGCTTTCTTT. Protein sequence: CASSVGGGAGFSDTEAFF.